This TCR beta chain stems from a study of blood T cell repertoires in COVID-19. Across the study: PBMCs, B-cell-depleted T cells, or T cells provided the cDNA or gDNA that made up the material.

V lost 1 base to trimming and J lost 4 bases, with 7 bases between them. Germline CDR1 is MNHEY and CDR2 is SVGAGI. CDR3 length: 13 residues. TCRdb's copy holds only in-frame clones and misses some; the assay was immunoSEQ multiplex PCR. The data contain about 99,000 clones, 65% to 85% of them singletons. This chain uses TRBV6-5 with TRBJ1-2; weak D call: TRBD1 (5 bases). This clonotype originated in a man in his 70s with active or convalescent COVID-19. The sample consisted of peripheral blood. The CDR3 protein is CASSYWGGYGYTF. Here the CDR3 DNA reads TGTGCCAGCAGTTACTGGGGGGGCTATGGCTACACCTTC.